This paragraph covers one T cell receptor (beta chain) sequence. Its antigen is not yet known. No much larger clone exists at a distance of one base, and base qualities are not known. Including cysteine and phenylalanine, the CDR3 has 14 amino acids. The read is trimmed to its CDR3 DNA, 42 bases read in frame from base 1. V is trimmed back by 8 bases and J by 2 bases, and the junction contains 9 bases that no gene match accounts for. Sequences GTSNPN (CDR1) and SVGIG (CDR2) are obtained from the germline V gene (reference sequence). This entry belongs to a study of regulatory T cells in long-lasting Graves disease (dated by TCRdb to the early 2020s). At the level of the whole study: Patients with newly diagnosed Graves' disease had been on antithyroid drugs for under 3 months. Patients with persistent Graves' disease were compared with patients with newly diagnosed Graves' disease using TCR sequencing and RNA sequencing of peripheral blood. The study was registered as a clinical trial and conducted in China. A total of approximately 35 samples were covered by TCR sequencing, comprising around 13 persistent and around 20 newly diagnosed Graves' disease patients. What the research found in general, with its limitations: Persistent patients shared more public clonotypes among themselves (over 2,500) than newly diagnosed patients did (approximately 970). Preferential use of TRBV28, TRBJ1-2 and TRBJ2-5 was observed in persistent disease, whereas TRBV20-1 and TRBJ2-1 were favored in newly diagnosed disease. Sequencing and analysis were limited to the TCR beta chain. Persistent Graves' disease patients showed lower TCR Shannon entropy and fewer highly expanded clones than newly diagnosed patients, suggesting clonal expansion. The authors acknowledged the small sample size as a limitation that may reduce accuracy. The study examined only peripheral blood because the primary lesion, thyroid tissue, could not be accessed.

Library creation used multiplex PCR. The run used an Illumina HiSeq 4000. iRepertoire HTBI primers and Arm-PCR amplification of CDR3 regions were used to construct TCR beta libraries. Before sequencing, the PCR products went through gel purification. In the source study's methods: Gene usage analysis of CDR3 amino acid clonotypes relied on the approximately 62 TRBV and 13 to 15 TRBJ segments identified across samples. COPE and FqMerger were used to merge filtered high-quality paired reads into contigs. Contigs were aligned with BLAST to IMGT TRBV, TRBD and TRBJ reference genes, and CDR3 was defined per IMGT. Highly expanded clones were defined as clonotypes with a frequency above 0.1%. Shannon entropy was used to measure repertoire diversity, and the Gini coefficient was used to measure V-J evenness. A clonotype found in more than one individual was treated as public. In-frame beta chains were kept once TCRdb had trimmed the public reads at Q25 with fastp and called clones with MiXCR. One record per CDR3 amino acid sequence lists the most common genes and DNA. None of the V and J calls come from the authors' own analysis; TCRdb made them. Across this sample there are 360,000 or so distinct CDR3 sequences, with approximately 15% seen only once. Roughly 27% of the sample comes from the top ten.

The intended sense of this specimen's time point label: newly diagnosed GD, antithyroid drugs for less than 3 months. For both TCR sequencing and RNA sequencing, RNA was extracted from PBMCs using TRIzol. Graves' disease was diagnosed according to American Thyroid Association guidelines. Patients for the study were recruited at an endocrinology department in Xi'an, China. Each patient gave about 10 milliliters of peripheral blood, collected in an EDTA anticoagulant tube. Ficoll Paque Plus density gradient separation was used to isolate PBMCs, and no further T cell sorting was performed. RNA quality was checked with an Agilent 2100 Bioanalyzer and agarose gel, and concentration with a NanoDrop 2000. The data also belong to a second study, concerning T cells in Graves' hyperthyroidism and ophthalmopathy. As the second publication notes: Stable Graves' hyperthyroidism was defined as the absence of progression to ophthalmopathy over 18 months of follow-up. Hyperthyroidism patients were aged 18 to 65 years and newly diagnosed, with disease duration of less than 2 months. Patients with uncontrolled infections, other autoimmune diseases, pregnancy or lactation were excluded. Clinical symptoms, serum thyroxine and TRAb, thyroid ultrasound, and orbital computed tomography formed the basis for the diagnoses. A first-round RT-PCR of the TCR CDR3 used the HTBI primer set with the Qiagen OneStep RT-PCR kit. Most expanded thyroid clonotypes (frequency above 0.001) were also detected in blood, suggesting blood repertoires may reflect thyroid immune responses. In cross-validation, a model built on a 13 V-J signature told ophthalmopathy apart from stable hyperthyroidism with approximately 91% sensitivity and 81% to 82% specificity, and in testing the same model reached 80%/75%. In validation, progression to ophthalmopathy was predicted by the model with about 70% sensitivity and around 76% specificity, a median of about 6.4 months before onset. To identify distinguishing TCR V-J signatures, a discovery cohort of 95 to 100 patients was used, comprising 43 with Graves' ophthalmopathy and roughly 60 with stable Graves' hyperthyroidism. An independent validation cohort of about 20 hyperthyroidism patients and about 15 patients who later progressed to ophthalmopathy tested prospective prediction of ophthalmopathy. The 75 to 100 discovery patients were randomly split 7:3 into training and test sets. Thyroid tissue and blood T-cell repertoires from six Graves' hyperthyroidism patients were also compared in the study. Once sampling was done, hyperthyroidism patients were given methimazole at a starting dose of 30 mg daily, whereas ophthalmopathy patients were given high-dose intravenous methylprednisolone. Libraries were constructed in a second round of multiplex PCR, after which size selection and purification were carried out. Paired-end sequencing of the libraries was performed with 100 bp reads on an Illumina HiSeq2000. SOAPnuke was used to process the raw data, removing reads that contained adapters or uncalled bases, had a mean Phred below 15, or lacked an exact match to the constant primer or identifier. COPE v1.2.5 was used to merge the high-quality paired reads, and each unique nucleotide sequence was defined as a clonotype. MiTCR v1.1 was used to align the clonotypes against IMGT TRBV, TRBD and TRBJ reference segments. The analysis was restricted to V-J combinations with a frequency above 0.0001, which together covered roughly 99% of the repertoires. The TCS score was defined as the ratio of F50 (clonal expansion) to E x V (chaos), calculated using BLOSUM62-based TCRdist between CDR3 peptides within each V-J. Welch's t-statistics and random forest reduced fewer than 600 V-J features to 13, which were used in a naive Bayes classifier (R e1071). Sample size was not statistically predetermined, and investigators were not blinded to group allocation. The paper describes TCR Vbeta CDR3 sequencing of about 140 peripheral blood samples, made up of 40 to 45 ophthalmopathy patients, 70 to 75 hyperthyroidism patients and approximately 17 progressor patients.

The TCR originated in a man aged 40-50 years with Graves disease. Donor details come from another sample of the same person, matched by shared clones. The chain uses TRBV30 and TRBJ2-3, with TRBD2 matching 8 junction bases. Sample: peripheral blood mononuclear cells (PBMCs), taken at new diagnosis, from a patient treated with antithyroid drugs. The sequenced DNA is TGTGCCGCAGGGGTAGCGGGGAACACAGATACGCAGTATTTT. It is translated as CAAGVAGNTDTQYF.